This T cell receptor beta chain stems from a study of beta chain features in type 1 diabetes. Overall study findings and caveats: Using cDNA template may skew counts toward highly expressing activated cells.

CDR1 and CDR2 (germline): SEHNR, FQNEAQ (reference sequence). The CDR3 sequence is 15 residues long. The trim removed 1 base at V and 8 bases at J, leaving 8 bases unmatched. This clone showed up just a few times. The antigen is undetermined. Expressed TCRB transcripts were sequenced after all isolated RNA was converted to cDNA. Profiling relied on immunoSEQ multiplex PCR, and the TCRdb table lists in-frame clones only, not all of them. This table has 390,000 or so clones, over 11% appearing once. This clonotype was sampled from a man aged 25 to 40 in good health. V usage is TRBV7-9 and J usage is TRBJ2-1, with 7 bases fitting TRBD2. Sequencing was performed on naive CD4+ T cells from blood. Here the CDR3 reads CASSLGDTSVDEQFF. The DNA for the CDR3 is TGTGCCAGCAGCTTAGGAGACACTAGCGTGGATGAGCAGTTCTTC.